This T cell receptor beta chain comes out of a study of cytomegalovirus exposure and HLA in healthy donors. Study context: An early release of data contained 70 million to 95 million unique TCRs, which came from HLA-typed donors.

About this clone: Its antigen is as yet unknown.

Healthy bone marrow donors made up the donors. Overall study findings and caveats: A classifier reportedly called cytomegalovirus status with high sensitivity and specificity.

This PCR relied on a set of 60 Vbeta primers and 13 Jbeta primers. Profiling relied on immunoSEQ multiplex PCR, and the TCRdb table lists in-frame clones only, not all of them. The profile shows tens of thousands of clones, about 78% of them singletons. Sequenced: PBMCs. This TCR came from a woman aged 40 to 49 in good health and CMV-seropositive.

The DNA of the CDR3 is TGTGCCAGTAGTATTCCCGGGACAGGGATTCAGCCCCAGCATTTT. Translated: CASSIPGTGIQPQHF. The V call is TRBV19, the J call TRBJ1-5; 9 bases map to TRBD1. Trimming at V came to 3 bases and at J to 6 bases, leaving 6 bases not matched to a gene. Germline CDR1 LNHDA, CDR2 SQIVND (reference sequence). The CDR3 has 15 residues.